The 3 T cell receptor beta chains below come from one sample, sequenced in a study of human T cells and chemical hapten exposure (dated by TCRdb to about 2021). The time point label, as the study defines it: patch test 1, 2 weeks after DPC sensitization. The treatment or condition label for this specimen denotes: therapeutic diphenylcyclopropenone sensitization with weekly scalp DPC. The library was prepared using RACE. Instrument used: NextSeq 500. The raw public data were reprocessed by TCRdb itself: fastp quality trimming at Q25, MiXCR clonotype calling, in-frame beta chains only. Duplicate CDR3 protein sequences are folded into a single record with the most common DNA and genes. The sample table shows tens of thousands of distinct CDR3 sequences, and around 11% are seen once. The ten largest clones capture around 4.4% of the sample. Sequenced material: whole blood, taken in connection with sensitization to the hapten diphenylcyclopropenone (DPC). Every receptor here comes from a woman in her fifties or sixties with alopecia areata. Some clones in this sample may be carry-over from other donors' samples.

There are a few counts of this clonotype. The chain uses TRBV10-2 and TRBJ1-1; maybe TRBD1 (6 bases). CDR1 and CDR2 (germline): WSHSY, SAAADI. V was cut by 6 bases and J by 4 bases, with 15 bases left in between. CDR3 length: 14 residues. Here the CDR3 reads CASRLTGISTEAFF. The CDR3 DNA is TGCGCCAGCAGACTCACAGGGATTAGCACTGAAGCTTTCTTT.

This clonotype has at least ten counts. The chain has TRBV6-5 and TRBJ1-6; D uncertain. V dropped 6 bases and J dropped 0 bases, with 9 bases sitting between them. This CDR3 contains 15 residues. Germline loops: CDR1 MNHEY, CDR2 SVGAGI. CDR3 sequence (DNA): TGTGCCAGCAGCCGTCGGGACTCCTATAATTCACCCCTCCACTTT. Its protein product is CASSRRDSYNSPLHF.

This clonotype has at least ten counts. CDR3 sequence: CASSYSWGAETQYF. CDR3 in DNA: TGTGCCAGCAGTTACTCTTGGGGAGCGGAGACCCAGTACTTC. The V call is TRBV6-2 or TRBV6-3, the J call TRBJ2-5, with a tentative D call TRBD2 (5 bases). The CDR3 spans 14 residues. Looked up from germline, CDR1 is MNHEY and CDR2 is SVGEGT. V was trimmed by 0 bases and J by 5 bases, leaving 10 bases between them.